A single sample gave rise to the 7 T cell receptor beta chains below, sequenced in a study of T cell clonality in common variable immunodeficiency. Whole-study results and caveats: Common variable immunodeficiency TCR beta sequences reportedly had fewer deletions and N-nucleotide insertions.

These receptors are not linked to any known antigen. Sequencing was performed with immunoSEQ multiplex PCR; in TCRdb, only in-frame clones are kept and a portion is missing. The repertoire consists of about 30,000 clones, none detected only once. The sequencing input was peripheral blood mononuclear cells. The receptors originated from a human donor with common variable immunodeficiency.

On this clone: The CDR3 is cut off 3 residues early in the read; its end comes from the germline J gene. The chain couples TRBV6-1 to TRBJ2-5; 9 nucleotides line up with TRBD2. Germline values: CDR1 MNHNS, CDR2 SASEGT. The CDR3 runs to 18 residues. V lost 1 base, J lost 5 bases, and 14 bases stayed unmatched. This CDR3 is CASSEEVRVAGAGETQYF. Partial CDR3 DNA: TGTGCCAGCAGTGAAGAGGTCAGGGTAGCGGGGGCCGGGGAGACC.

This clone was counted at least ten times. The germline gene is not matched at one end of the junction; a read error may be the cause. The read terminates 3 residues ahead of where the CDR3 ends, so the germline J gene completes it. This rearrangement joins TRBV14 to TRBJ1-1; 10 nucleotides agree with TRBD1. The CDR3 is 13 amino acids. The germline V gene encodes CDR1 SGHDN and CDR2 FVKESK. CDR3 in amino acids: CASSGDRGTVAFF. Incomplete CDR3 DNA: TGTGCCAGCAGCGGGGACAGGGGTACTGTA.

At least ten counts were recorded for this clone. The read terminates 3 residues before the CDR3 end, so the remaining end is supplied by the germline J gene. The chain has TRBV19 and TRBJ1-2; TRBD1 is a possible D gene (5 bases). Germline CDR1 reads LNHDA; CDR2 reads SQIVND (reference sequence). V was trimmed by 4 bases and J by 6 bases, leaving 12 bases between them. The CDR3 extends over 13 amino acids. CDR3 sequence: CASSTRIGDGYTF. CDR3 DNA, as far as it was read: TGTGCCAGTAGTACCCGAATAGGGGATGGC. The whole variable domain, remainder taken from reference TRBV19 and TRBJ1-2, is DGGITQSPKYLFRKEGQNVTLSCEQNLNHDAMYWYRQDPGQGLRLIYYSQIVNDFQKGDIAEGYSVSREKKESFPLTVTSAQKNPTAFYLCASSTRIGDGYTFGSGTRLTVV.

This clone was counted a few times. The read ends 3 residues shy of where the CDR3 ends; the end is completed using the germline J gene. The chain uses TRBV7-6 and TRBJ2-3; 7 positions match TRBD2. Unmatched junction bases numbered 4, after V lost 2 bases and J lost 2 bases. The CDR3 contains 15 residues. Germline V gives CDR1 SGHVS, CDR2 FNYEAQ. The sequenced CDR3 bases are TGTGCCAGCAGCTTAAACGGGGGGAACACAGATACG. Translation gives CASSLNGGNTDT. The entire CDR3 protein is CASSLNGGNTDTQYF.

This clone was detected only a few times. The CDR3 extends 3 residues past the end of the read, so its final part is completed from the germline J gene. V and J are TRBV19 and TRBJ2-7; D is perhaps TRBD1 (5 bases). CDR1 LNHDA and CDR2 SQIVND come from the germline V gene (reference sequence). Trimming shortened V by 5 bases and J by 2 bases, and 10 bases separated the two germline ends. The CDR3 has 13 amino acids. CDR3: CASSVGLTYEQYF. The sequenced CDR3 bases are TGTGCCAGTAGTGTGGGGCTGACCTACGAG.

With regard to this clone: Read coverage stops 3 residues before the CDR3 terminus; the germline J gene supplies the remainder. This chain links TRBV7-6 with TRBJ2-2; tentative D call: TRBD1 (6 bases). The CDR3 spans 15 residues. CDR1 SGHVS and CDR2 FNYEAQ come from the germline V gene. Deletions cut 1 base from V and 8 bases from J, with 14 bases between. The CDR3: CASSLVWDTPGELFF. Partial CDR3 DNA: TGTGCCAGCAGCTTAGTATGGGACACTCCGGGGGAG.

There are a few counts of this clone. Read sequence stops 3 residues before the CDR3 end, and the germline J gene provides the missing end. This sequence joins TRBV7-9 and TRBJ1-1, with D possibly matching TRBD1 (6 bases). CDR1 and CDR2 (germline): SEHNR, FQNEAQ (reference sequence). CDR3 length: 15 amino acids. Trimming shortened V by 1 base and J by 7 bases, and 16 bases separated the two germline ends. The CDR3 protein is CASSLDWGRGNEAFF. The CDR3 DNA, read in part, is TGTGCCAGCAGCTTAGATTGGGGGCGCGGGAATGAA.